The present entry profiles one T cell receptor beta chain with its context. Its antigen is unidentified. The CDR3 runs 13 residues. In germline, CDR1 is SGHRS, CDR2 YFSETQ. With 4 bases removed from V and 4 bases from J, the gap between germline ends came to 11 bases. The data derive from a study of cytotoxic CD8 clonotypes in ibrutinib-treated CLL. Study background: Response sampling came at median 12 months of treatment, ranging roughly 6 to 36 months. Findings and caveats of the study: Clonality climbed at ibrutinib response, then dropped toward baseline at progression.

The repertoire was sequenced with immunoSEQ multiplex PCR; TCRdb's copy has only in-frame clones and lacks some. Of about 140,000 clones in the sample, around 77% were seen once. This clonotype was sampled from a human donor with chronic lymphocytic leukemia. Material: PBMCs, obtained after 12 months of ibrutinib treatment. The gene calls are TRBV5-1 and TRBJ1-1; D call uncertain. The CDR3 sequence is CASSRPYGTEAFF. Here the CDR3 DNA reads TGCGCCAGCAGCAGGCCTTATGGCACTGAAGCTTTCTTT.